Given below is one T cell receptor (beta chain) in context. Participants were aged 18 to 89 years from roughly 26 US areas. Membership in each cohort depended on participant-reported clinical history. Recovered status in Cohort 3 required two negative PCRs, clearance, or symptom resolution. These data belong to a study of blood T cell repertoires in COVID-19. Authors' processing steps: For nucleated cells, counts were estimated from reference gene primer amplification. The assay was immunoSEQ multiplex PCR, and TCRdb's table has in-frame clones only and misses some. The D gene and trimming were derived from the DNA, and the V and J assignments and clone size from that table. The sample records 250,000 or so clones, approximately 85% being singletons. This CDR3 contains 15 residues. V dropped 5 bases and J dropped 7; count of bases not matched to a gene: 9. CDR1 SGHVS and CDR2 FNYEAQ come from the germline V gene.

Sequencing input: PBMCs or T cells enriched from blood (not recorded which). The sequence came from a woman between 45 and 65 years old who had recovered from COVID-19. V and J are TRBV7-6 and TRBJ2-7, with 12 bases identical to TRBD1. CDR3 sequence reads: CASSPLGQGAGEQYF. The CDR3 DNA is TGTGCCAGCAGCCCCTTGGGACAGGGGGCAGGGGAGCAGTACTTC.